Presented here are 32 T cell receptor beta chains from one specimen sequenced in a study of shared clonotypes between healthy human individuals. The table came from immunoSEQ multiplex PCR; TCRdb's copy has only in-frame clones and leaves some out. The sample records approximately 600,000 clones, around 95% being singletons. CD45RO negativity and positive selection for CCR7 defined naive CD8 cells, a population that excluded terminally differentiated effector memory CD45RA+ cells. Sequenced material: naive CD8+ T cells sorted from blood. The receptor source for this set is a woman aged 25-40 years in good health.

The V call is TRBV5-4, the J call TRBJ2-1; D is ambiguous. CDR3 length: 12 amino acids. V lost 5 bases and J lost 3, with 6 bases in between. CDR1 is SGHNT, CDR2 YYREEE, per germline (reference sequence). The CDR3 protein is CASRTDYNEQFF. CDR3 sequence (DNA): TGTGCCAGCAGAACAGACTACAATGAGCAGTTCTTC. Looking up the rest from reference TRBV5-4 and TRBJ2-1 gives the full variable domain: ETGVTQSPTHLIKTRGQQVTLRCSSQSGHNTVSWYQQALGQGPQFIFQYYREEENGRGNFPPRFSGLQFPNYSSELNVNALELDDSALYLCASRTDYNEQFFGPGTRLTVL.

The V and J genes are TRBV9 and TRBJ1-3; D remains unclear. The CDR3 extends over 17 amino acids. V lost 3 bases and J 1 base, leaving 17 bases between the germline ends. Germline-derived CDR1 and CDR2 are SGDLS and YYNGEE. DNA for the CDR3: TGTGCCAGCAGCGCATTCTCTATGACGGGGTCTGGAAACACCATATATTTT. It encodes CASSAFSMTGSGNTIYF.

The chain's CDR3 is CASSLGTGSNEQYF. The CDR3, as DNA: TGTGCCAGCAGCTTGGGGACAGGGTCTAACGAGCAGTACTTC. This sequence joins TRBV5-6 and TRBJ2-7; 8 bases line up with TRBD1. The CDR3 runs to 14 residues. V was pared by 0 bases and J by 5 bases, with 4 bases of the junction left unmatched. CDR1 and CDR2 (germline): SGHDT, YYEEEE.

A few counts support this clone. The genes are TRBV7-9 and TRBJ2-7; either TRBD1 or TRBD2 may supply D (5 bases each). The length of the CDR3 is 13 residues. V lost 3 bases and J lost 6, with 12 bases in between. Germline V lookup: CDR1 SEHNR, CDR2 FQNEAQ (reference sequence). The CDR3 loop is CASSFRERSEQYF. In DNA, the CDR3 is TGTGCCAGCAGCTTCAGGGAGCGGAGCGAGCAGTACTTC.

CDR3 residues: CASSPPQEGTRVNPSYNEQFF. CDR3 sequence (DNA): TGCGCCAGCAGCCCCCCGCAGGAGGGGACTAGAGTAAACCCTAGCTACAATGAGCAGTTCTTC. The V and J genes are TRBV4-1 and TRBJ2-1, with 8 bases fitting TRBD2. Per the germline V gene, CDR1 is MGHRA and CDR2 is YSYEKL. This CDR3 is 21 amino acids long. V shed 4 bases and J 3 bases; nucleotides not matched to a gene: 23.

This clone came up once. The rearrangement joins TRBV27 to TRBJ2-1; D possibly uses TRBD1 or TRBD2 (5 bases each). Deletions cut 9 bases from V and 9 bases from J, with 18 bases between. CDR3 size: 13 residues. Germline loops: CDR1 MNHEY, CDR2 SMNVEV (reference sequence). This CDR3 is CASNKGEGSEQFF. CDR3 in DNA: TGTGCCAGTAATAAGGGAGAGGGGAGTGAGCAGTTCTTC.

CDR3 sequence reads: CASRWTSGSTDTQYF. CDR3 coding DNA: TGTGCCAGCAGGTGGACTAGCGGAAGCACAGATACGCAGTATTTT. The genes are TRBV28 and TRBJ2-3, with 10 bases aligning to TRBD2. J gave up 0 bases and V 6 bases, and 3 bases lay outside the gene matches. The germline V gene encodes CDR1 MDHEN and CDR2 SYDVKM. The CDR3 loop spans 15 amino acids.

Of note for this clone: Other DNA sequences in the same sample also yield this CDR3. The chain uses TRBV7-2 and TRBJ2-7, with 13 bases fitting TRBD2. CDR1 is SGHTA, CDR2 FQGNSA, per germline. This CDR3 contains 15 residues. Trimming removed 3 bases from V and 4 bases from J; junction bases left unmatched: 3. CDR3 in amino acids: CASSFRTSGSYEQYF. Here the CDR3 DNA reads TGTGCCAGCAGCTTTCGGACTAGCGGGAGTTACGAGCAGTACTTC.

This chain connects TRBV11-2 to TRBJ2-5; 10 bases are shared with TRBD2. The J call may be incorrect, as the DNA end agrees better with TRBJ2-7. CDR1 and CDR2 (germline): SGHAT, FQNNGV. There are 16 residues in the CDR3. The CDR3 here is CASNFLAGAPLYEQYF. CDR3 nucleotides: TGTGCCAGCAACTTCCTAGCGGGAGCCCCCCTCTACGAGCAGTACTTC.

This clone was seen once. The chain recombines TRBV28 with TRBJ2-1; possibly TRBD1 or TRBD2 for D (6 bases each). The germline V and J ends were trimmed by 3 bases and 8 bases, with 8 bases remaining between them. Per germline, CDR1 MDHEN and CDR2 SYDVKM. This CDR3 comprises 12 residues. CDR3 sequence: CASSFRGDEQFF. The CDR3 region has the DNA TGTGCCAGCAGTTTTAGGGGGGATGAGCAGTTCTTC. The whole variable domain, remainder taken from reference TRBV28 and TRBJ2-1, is DVKVTQSSRYLVKRTGEKVFLECVQDMDHENMFWYRQDPGLGLRLIYFSYDVKMKEKGDIPEGYSVSREKKERFSLILESASTNQTSMYLCASSFRGDEQFFGPGTRLTVL.

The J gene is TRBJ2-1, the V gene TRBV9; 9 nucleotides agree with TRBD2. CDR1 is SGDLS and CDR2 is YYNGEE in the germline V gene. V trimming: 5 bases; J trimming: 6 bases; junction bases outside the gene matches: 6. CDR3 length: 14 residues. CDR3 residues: CASSNGTSFNEQFF. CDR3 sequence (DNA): TGTGCCAGCAGTAACGGGACTAGCTTCAATGAGCAGTTCTTC.

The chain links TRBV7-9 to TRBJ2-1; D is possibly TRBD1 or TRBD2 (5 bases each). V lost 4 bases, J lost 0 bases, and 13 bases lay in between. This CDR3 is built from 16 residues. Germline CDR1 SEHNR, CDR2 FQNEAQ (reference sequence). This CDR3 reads CASSSGRSSSYNEQFF. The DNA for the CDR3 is TGTGCCAGCAGCTCGGGACGCTCGAGCTCCTACAATGAGCAGTTCTTC.

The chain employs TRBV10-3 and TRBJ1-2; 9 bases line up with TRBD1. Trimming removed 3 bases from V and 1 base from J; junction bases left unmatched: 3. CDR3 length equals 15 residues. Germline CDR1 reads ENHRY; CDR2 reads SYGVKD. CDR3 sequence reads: CAISDQDRGNYGYTF. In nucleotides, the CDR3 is TGTGCCATCAGTGATCAGGACAGGGGTAACTATGGCTACACCTTC.

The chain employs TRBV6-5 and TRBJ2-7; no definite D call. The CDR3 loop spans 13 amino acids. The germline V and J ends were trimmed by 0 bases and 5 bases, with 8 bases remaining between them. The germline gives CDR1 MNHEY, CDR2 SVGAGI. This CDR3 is CASSYSERDEQYF. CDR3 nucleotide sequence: TGTGCCAGCAGTTACTCTGAGCGAGACGAGCAGTACTTC.

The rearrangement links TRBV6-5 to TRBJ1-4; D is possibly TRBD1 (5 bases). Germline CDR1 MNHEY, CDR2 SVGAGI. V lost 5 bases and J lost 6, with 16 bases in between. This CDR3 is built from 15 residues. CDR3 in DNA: TGTGCCAGCAGTACCCGCGTGCGGGGCGATGAAAAACTGTTTTTT. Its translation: CASSTRVRGDEKLFF.

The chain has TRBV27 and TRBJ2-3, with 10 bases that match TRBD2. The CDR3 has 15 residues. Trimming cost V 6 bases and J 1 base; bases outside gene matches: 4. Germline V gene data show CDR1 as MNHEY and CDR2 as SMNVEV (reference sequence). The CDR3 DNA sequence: TGTGCCAGCAGCGCCGGGACTAGCGGCACAGATACGCAGTATTTT. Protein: CASSAGTSGTDTQYF.

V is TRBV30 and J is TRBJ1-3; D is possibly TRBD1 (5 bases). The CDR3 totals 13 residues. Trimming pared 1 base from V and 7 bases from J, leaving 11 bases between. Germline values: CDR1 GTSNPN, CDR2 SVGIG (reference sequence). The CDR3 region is CAWSESGTNTIYF. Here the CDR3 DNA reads TGTGCCTGGAGTGAATCAGGGACCAACACCATATATTTT.

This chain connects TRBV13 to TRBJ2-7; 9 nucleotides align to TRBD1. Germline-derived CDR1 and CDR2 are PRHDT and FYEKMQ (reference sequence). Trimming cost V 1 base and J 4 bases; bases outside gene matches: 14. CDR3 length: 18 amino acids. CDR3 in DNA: TGTGCCAGCAGCTTAGAGGGACAGGGAAGGATCGGGGGGTACGAGCAGTACTTC. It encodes CASSLEGQGRIGGYEQYF.

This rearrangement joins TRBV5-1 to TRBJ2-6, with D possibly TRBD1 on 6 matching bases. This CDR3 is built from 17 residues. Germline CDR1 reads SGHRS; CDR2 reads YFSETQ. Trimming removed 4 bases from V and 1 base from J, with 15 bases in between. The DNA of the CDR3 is TGCGCCAGCAGCCTAGGACAGCCAGTTTCTGGGGCCAACGTCCTGACTTTC. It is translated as CASSLGQPVSGANVLTF.

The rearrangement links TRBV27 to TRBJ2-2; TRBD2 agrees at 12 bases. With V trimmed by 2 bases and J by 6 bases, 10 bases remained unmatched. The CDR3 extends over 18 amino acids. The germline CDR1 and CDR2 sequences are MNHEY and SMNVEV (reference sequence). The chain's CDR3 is CASSLVSLASGRAGELFF. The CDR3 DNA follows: TGTGCCAGCAGTTTAGTTTCGCTGGCTAGCGGGAGGGCCGGGGAGCTGTTTTTT.

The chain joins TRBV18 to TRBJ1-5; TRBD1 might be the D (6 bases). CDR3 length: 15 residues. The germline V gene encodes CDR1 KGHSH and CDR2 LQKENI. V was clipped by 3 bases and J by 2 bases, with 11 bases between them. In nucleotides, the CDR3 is TGTGCCAGCTCACCGGGGGGCGGGGGCAATCAGCCCCAGCATTTT. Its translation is CASSPGGGGNQPQHF.

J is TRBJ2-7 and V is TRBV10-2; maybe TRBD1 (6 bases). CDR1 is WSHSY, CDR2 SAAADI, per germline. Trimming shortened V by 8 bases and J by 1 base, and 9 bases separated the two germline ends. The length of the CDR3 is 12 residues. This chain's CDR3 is CASWDTSYEQYF. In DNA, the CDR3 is TGCGCCAGCTGGGACACGTCCTACGAGCAGTACTTC.

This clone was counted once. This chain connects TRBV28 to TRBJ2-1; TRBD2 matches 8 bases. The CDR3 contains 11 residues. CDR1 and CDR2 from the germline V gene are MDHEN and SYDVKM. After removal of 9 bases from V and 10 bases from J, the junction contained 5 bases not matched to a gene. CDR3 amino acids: CASSGGGEQFF. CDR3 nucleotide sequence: TGTGCCAGTTCTGGCGGGGGGGAGCAGTTCTTC.

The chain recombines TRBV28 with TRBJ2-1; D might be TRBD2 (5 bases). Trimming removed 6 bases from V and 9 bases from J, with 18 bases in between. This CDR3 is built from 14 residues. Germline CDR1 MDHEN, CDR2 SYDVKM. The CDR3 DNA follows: TGTGCCAGCAGCCAAAGCGGACCTACTGGTGAGCAGTTCTTC. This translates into CASSQSGPTGEQFF.

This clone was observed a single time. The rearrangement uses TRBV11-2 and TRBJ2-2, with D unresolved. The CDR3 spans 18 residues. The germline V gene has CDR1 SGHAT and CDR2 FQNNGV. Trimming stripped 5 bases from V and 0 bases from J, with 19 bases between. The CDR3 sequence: CASSPLYGQDPNTGELFF. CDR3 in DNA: TGTGCCAGCAGCCCACTGTACGGGCAGGACCCGAACACCGGGGAGCTGTTTTTT.

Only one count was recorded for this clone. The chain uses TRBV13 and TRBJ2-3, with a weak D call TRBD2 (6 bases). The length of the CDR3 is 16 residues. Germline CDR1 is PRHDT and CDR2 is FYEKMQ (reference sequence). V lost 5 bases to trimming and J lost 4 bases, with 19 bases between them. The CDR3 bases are TGTGCCAGCAGCCGAACCGGGACTCGGGCTGCAGATACGCAGTATTTT. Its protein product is CASSRTGTRAADTQYF.

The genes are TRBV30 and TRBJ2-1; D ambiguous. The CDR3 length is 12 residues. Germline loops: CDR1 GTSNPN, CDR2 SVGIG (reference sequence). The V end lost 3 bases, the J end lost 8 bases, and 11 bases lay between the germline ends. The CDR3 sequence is CAWSPAGDEQFF. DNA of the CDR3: TGTGCCTGGAGCCCCGCTGGGGATGAGCAGTTCTTC.

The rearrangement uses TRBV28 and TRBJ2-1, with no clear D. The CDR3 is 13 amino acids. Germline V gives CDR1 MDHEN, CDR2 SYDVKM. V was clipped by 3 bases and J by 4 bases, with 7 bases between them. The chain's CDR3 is CASSLLHYNEQFF. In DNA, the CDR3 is TGTGCCAGCAGTTTGCTGCATTACAATGAGCAGTTCTTC. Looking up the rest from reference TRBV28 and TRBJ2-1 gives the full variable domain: DVKVTQSSRYLVKRTGEKVFLECVQDMDHENMFWYRQDPGLGLRLIYFSYDVKMKEKGDIPEGYSVSREKKERFSLILESASTNQTSMYLCASSLLHYNEQFFGPGTRLTVL.

In nucleotides, the CDR3 is TGTGCCAGCAGCTTGCCGGGGAGCACTGAAGCTTTCTTT. It encodes CASSLPGSTEAFF. The V and J genes are TRBV5-8 and TRBJ1-1, with D hard to call. Germline CDR1 SGHTS, CDR2 YDEGEE. The CDR3 extends over 13 amino acids. V was trimmed by 1 base and J by 4 bases, leaving 8 bases between them. Using reference TRBV5-8 and TRBJ1-1 for the parts outside the CDR3, the full variable domain is EAGVTQSPTHLIKTRGQQATLRCSPISGHTSVYWYQQALGLGLQFLLWYDEGEERNRGNFPPRFSGRQFPNYSSELNVNALELEDSALYLCASSLPGSTEAFFGQGTRLTVV.

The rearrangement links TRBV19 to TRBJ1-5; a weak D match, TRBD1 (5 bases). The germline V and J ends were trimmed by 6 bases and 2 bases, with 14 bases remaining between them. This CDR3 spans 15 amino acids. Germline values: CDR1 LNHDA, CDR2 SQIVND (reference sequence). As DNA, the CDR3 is TGTGCCAGTAGGACAGACACGAACGGCAATCAGCCCCAGCATTTT. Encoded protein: CASRTDTNGNQPQHF. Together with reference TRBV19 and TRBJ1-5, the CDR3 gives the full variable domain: DGGITQSPKYLFRKEGQNVTLSCEQNLNHDAMYWYRQDPGQGLRLIYYSQIVNDFQKGDIAEGYSVSREKKESFPLTVTSAQKNPTAFYLCASRTDTNGNQPQHFGDGTRLSIL.

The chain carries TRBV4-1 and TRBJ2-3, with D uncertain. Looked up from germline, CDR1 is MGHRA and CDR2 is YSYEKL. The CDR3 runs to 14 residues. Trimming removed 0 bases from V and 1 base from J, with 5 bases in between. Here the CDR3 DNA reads TGCGCCAGCAGCCAAGAAGAGGGCACAGATACGCAGTATTTT. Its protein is CASSQEEGTDTQYF.

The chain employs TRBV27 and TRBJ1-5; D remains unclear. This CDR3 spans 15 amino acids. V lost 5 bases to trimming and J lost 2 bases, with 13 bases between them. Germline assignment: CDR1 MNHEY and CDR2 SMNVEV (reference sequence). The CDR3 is CASSPGPGGNQPQHF. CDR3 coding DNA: TGTGCCAGCAGTCCGGGCCCTGGGGGCAATCAGCCCCAGCATTTT.